A selection of T cell receptor beta chains follows, all from one sample in a study of OX40 agonist ivuxolimab in advanced cancers. Measured with immunoSEQ multiplex PCR; TCRdb has only the in-frame clones, and not every one. The repertoire includes tens of thousands of clones, 92% of them detected once, and around 0.51% sits in the top ten. Here the sequenced sample was CD4+ or CD8+ T cells sorted from blood, taken in a trial of the OX40 agonist ivuxolimab. These receptors originate from an adult with an advanced solid tumor such as melanoma, head and neck, liver or kidney cancer. The CDR3 runs from the conserved cysteine through the conserved F or W. D genes are given only for firm matches. Size values are once, few and many counts, or a class for expanded clones, and some rows have none.

TRBV6-1	NA	TRBJ1-3	NA	16	TGTGCCAGCAGTGACAACGGGACACCTCTAGGAAACACCATATATTTT	CASSDNGTPLGNTIYF
TRBV4-1	NA	TRBJ2-7	NA	16	TGCGCCAGCAGCCAAGCTCGGGGCCGGGGGTTCTACGAGCAGTACTTC	CASSQARGRGFYEQYF
TRBV11-3	TRBD1	TRBJ2-7	NA	14	TGTGCCAGCAGCTTAGTCCGACAGGGGGACGAGCAGTACTTC	CASSLVRQGDEQYF
TRBV9	NA	TRBJ1-1	NA	14	TGTGCCAGCAGCCTCGGGACGGGGAACACTGAAGCTTTCTTT	CASSLGTGNTEAFF
TRBV4-1	TRBD2	TRBJ2-1	NA	17	TGCGCCAGCAGCCAAGTCGAAAAAGCGGGAGGATACAATGAGCAGTTCTTC	CASSQVEKAGGYNEQFF
TRBV11-2	TRBD1	TRBJ1-3	NA	15	TGTGCCAGCAGCTTACAGGGGGCCCTCGGAAACACCATATATTTT	CASSLQGALGNTIYF
TRBV6-5	NA	TRBJ1-5	NA	12	TGTGCCAGCAGTCCGATGAATCAGCCCCAGCATTTT	CASSPMNQPQHF
TRBV5-1	TRBD1	TRBJ1-2	NA	18	TGCGCCAGCAGCCAACGGCCGGGACAGGGGGTAGCTAACTATGGCTACACCTTC	CASSQRPGQGVANYGYTF
TRBV10-3	TRBD2	TRBJ2-7	few	15	TGTGCCATCAGTGAAAGGGCGGGAGGGGCCTACGAGCAGTACTTC	CAISERAGGAYEQYF
TRBV5-4	NA	TRBJ2-1	NA	14	TGTGCCAGCAGCTTGGAAGGACCTTTGAATGAGCAGTTCTTC	CASSLEGPLNEQFF
TRBV2	NA	TRBJ1-1	NA	14	TGTGCCAGCAAGGAGGACATCCCGAACACTGAAGCTTTCTTT	CASKEDIPNTEAFF
TRBV5-5	TRBD2	TRBJ2-7	NA	14	TGTGCCAGTCAAGTAGCGGGAGCTTTGGACGAGCAGTACTTC	CASQVAGALDEQYF
TRBV30	TRBD2	TRBJ2-1	NA	15	TGTGCCTGGAGTGTAGGGAGCGGGAAGTTCAATGAGCAGTTCTTC	CAWSVGSGKFNEQFF
TRBV2	NA	TRBJ1-4	NA	15	TGTGCCAGCAGTGAACAGGGCCCAACTAATGAAAAACTGTTTTTT	CASSEQGPTNEKLFF
TRBV7-9	TRBD1	TRBJ1-2	NA	14	TGTGCCAGCAGCTTAGACAGGGGAGAGCATGGCTACACCTTC	CASSLDRGEHGYTF
TRBV9	NA	TRBJ2-7	NA	15	TGTGCCAGCAGCGCAGGAACGAGAGGGTCCTACGAGCAGTACTTC	CASSAGTRGSYEQYF
TRBV6-1	NA	TRBJ2-4	once	14	TGTGCCAGCAGTCCACTGGGACACCAAAACATTCAGTACTTC	CASSPLGHQNIQYF
TRBV11-3	TRBD2	TRBJ2-7	NA	13	TGTGCCAGCGGTAGCGGGGGCTTTGGCGAGCAGTACTTC	CASGSGGFGEQYF
TRBV11-2	NA	TRBJ2-5	NA	16	TGTGCCAGCAGCTTTCGAGAGTGGGCTAACCAAGAGACCCAGTACTTC	CASSFREWANQETQYF
TRBV9	TRBD1	TRBJ1-2	NA	17	TGTGCCAGCAGCGTAGGAGGGGGGACAGGGGGCGCCTATGGCTACACCTTC	CASSVGGGTGGAYGYTF
TRBV5-1	NA	TRBJ1-2	NA	15	TGCGCCAGCAGCTTGGGACAATCGACTAACTATGGCTACACCTTC	CASSLGQSTNYGYTF
TRBV19	NA	TRBJ2-1	NA	13	TGTGCCAGCTCCTGGACAGCGAACAATGAGCAGTTCTTC	CASSWTANNEQFF
TRBV21-1	NA	TRBJ1-2	NA	13	TGTGCCAGCAGATCAGAGGCAGACCGGGGCTACACCTTC	CASRSEADRGYTF
TRBV5-5	NA	TRBJ2-7	NA	13	TGTGCCAGCAGCCTGGGGTTTTCCCACGAGCAGTACTTC	CASSLGFSHEQYF
TRBV6-5	NA	TRBJ1-1	NA	14	TGTGCCAGCAGTTTTCCTGGGAGGAACACTGAAGCTTTCTTT	CASSFPGRNTEAFF
TRBV5-1	TRBD2	TRBJ2-3	NA	14	TGCGCCAGCAGACTAGCGCAATACACAGATACGCAGTATTTT	CASRLAQYTDTQYF
TRBV4-2	NA	TRBJ2-3	NA	15	TGTGCCAGCAGCCATAGCGCCCGGGGCACAGATACGCAGTATTTT	CASSHSARGTDTQYF
TRBV19	NA	TRBJ1-2	NA	14	TGTGCCAGTAGTATGTCAGGACTTGGCTATGGCTACACCTTC	CASSMSGLGYGYTF
TRBV7-2	NA	TRBJ2-7	NA	16	TGTGCCAGCACCTTTTCGGGGTCGGAGCCTACCTACGAGCAGTACTTC	CASTFSGSEPTYEQYF
TRBV19	TRBD1	TRBJ1-4	NA	15	TGTGCCAGCAAAAAGGGGGGACAGCCTAATGAAAAACTGTTTTTT	CASKKGGQPNEKLFF
TRBV6-6	NA	TRBJ1-3	NA	15	TGTGCCAGCAGTTACTCCCCCAGCTCTGGAAACACCATATATTTT	CASSYSPSSGNTIYF
TRBV4-1	NA	TRBJ2-2	NA	17	TGCGCCAGCAGCCAAGCTTCGACAGACGCGAACACCGGGGAGCTGTTTTTT	CASSQASTDANTGELFF
TRBV6-6	TRBD1	TRBJ2-1	NA	14	TGTGCCAGCAGTTACTCGAGACAGGGCGATGAGCAGTTCTTC	CASSYSRQGDEQFF
TRBV7-9	NA	TRBJ2-2	once	16	TGTGCCAGCATCCTAGGGCGGGCAGGATCGACCGGGGAGCTGTTTTTT	CASILGRAGSTGELFF
TRBV6-1	NA	TRBJ2-5	NA	14	TGTGCCAGCAGCGGGAGCCCCGGGGATGGGACCCAGTACTTC	CASSGSPGDGTQYF
TRBV7-9	TRBD2	TRBJ2-1	once	14	TGTGCCAGCAGCGTCTCCGGGACTAGCGGGGAGCAGTTCTTC	CASSVSGTSGEQFF
TRBV7-3	NA	TRBJ2-5	NA	15	TGTGCCAGCAGCTTATTAGGACTACCAGGAGAGACCCAGTACTTC	CASSLLGLPGETQYF
TRBV19	NA	TRBJ1-5	NA	14	TGTGCCAGTAAGAGGACAGCGAGGGGTCAGCCCCAGCATTTT	CASKRTARGQPQHF
TRBV7-2	NA	TRBJ1-1	NA	15	TGTGCCAGCAGCCTGGGACCCCCGGGGACCACTGAAGCTTTCTTT	CASSLGPPGTTEAFF
TRBV19	NA	TRBJ1-1	NA	15	TGTGCCAGTAGTCCCTTCGGACTACCGAACACTGAAGCTTTCTTT	CASSPFGLPNTEAFF
TRBV18	TRBD2	TRBJ2-5	once	15	TGTGCCAGCTCACCCCTAGCGGGGGTCCAAGAGACCCAGTACTTC	CASSPLAGVQETQYF
TRBV6-5	NA	TRBJ2-7	NA	13	TGTGCCAGCCGCAGACAGGCTTCCTACGAGCAGTACTTC	CASRRQASYEQYF
TRBV6-5	NA	TRBJ1-1	few	15	TGTGCCAGCAGTTACTCGTGGGGGGCGGGCACTGAAGCTTTCTTT	CASSYSWGAGTEAFF
TRBV28	NA	TRBJ1-1	NA	15	TGTGCCAGCAGGACCAGGGCCGGGAGTAACACTGAAGCTTTCTTT	CASRTRAGSNTEAFF
TRBV21-1	NA	TRBJ2-2	NA	16	TGTGCCAGCAGCAAACTCTCCAGGGACAACACCGGGGAGCTGTTTTTT	CASSKLSRDNTGELFF
TRBV7-3	NA	TRBJ2-3	NA	14	TGTGCCAGCACCCAGACAGGAGGCACAGATACGCAGTATTTT	CASTQTGGTDTQYF
TRBV19	NA	TRBJ1-2	NA	14	TGTGCCAGTAGTATGCGGGAGGGACCATATGGCTACACCTTC	CASSMREGPYGYTF
TRBV10-1	TRBD1	TRBJ1-4	NA	13	TGCGCCACAGGGGGGATTAAGGATGAAAAACTGTTTTTT	CATGGIKDEKLFF
TRBV5-1	NA	TRBJ1-1	NA	18	TGCGCCAGCAGCTTGGCTGCGGGGGGCCGCCGTATGAACACTGAAGCTTTCTTT	CASSLAAGGRRMNTEAFF
TRBV12-5	NA	TRBJ2-6	NA	13	TGTGCTAGTGCCCCCTCTGGGGCCAACGTCCTGACTTTC	CASAPSGANVLTF
TRBV4-1	NA	TRBJ1-1	NA	14	TGCGCCAGCAGCCAAGTATTAGGAAACACTGAAGCTTTCTTT	CASSQVLGNTEAFF
TRBV30	NA	TRBJ1-4	NA	13	TGTGCCTGGAGTTCGGGACTTAGTGAAAAACTGTTTTTT	CAWSSGLSEKLFF
TRBV30	NA	TRBJ1-2	NA	12	TGTGCCTGGAGTGTAGGGTCGGTCTTTATCACCTTC	CAWSVGSVFITF
TRBV30	NA	TRBJ2-7	NA	13	TGTGCCTGGACACCTAGGGGCCCACTCGAGCAGTACTTC	CAWTPRGPLEQYF
TRBV27	TRBD1	TRBJ1-1	NA	14	TGTGCCAGCAGTTTAGGGACAGCGAACACTGAAGCTTTCTTT	CASSLGTANTEAFF
TRBV27	NA	TRBJ2-1	NA	13	TGTGCCAGCAGTCCGCAGGGGTACAATGAGCAGTTCTTC	CASSPQGYNEQFF
TRBV9	NA	TRBJ2-2	NA	13	TGTGCCAGCAGCCTGGGACTTGTCGGGGAGCTGTTTTTT	CASSLGLVGELFF
TRBV7-3	TRBD1	TRBJ1-6	NA	13	TGTGCCAGCAGCCGGACAGGGGTTTCACCCCTCCACTTT	CASSRTGVSPLHF